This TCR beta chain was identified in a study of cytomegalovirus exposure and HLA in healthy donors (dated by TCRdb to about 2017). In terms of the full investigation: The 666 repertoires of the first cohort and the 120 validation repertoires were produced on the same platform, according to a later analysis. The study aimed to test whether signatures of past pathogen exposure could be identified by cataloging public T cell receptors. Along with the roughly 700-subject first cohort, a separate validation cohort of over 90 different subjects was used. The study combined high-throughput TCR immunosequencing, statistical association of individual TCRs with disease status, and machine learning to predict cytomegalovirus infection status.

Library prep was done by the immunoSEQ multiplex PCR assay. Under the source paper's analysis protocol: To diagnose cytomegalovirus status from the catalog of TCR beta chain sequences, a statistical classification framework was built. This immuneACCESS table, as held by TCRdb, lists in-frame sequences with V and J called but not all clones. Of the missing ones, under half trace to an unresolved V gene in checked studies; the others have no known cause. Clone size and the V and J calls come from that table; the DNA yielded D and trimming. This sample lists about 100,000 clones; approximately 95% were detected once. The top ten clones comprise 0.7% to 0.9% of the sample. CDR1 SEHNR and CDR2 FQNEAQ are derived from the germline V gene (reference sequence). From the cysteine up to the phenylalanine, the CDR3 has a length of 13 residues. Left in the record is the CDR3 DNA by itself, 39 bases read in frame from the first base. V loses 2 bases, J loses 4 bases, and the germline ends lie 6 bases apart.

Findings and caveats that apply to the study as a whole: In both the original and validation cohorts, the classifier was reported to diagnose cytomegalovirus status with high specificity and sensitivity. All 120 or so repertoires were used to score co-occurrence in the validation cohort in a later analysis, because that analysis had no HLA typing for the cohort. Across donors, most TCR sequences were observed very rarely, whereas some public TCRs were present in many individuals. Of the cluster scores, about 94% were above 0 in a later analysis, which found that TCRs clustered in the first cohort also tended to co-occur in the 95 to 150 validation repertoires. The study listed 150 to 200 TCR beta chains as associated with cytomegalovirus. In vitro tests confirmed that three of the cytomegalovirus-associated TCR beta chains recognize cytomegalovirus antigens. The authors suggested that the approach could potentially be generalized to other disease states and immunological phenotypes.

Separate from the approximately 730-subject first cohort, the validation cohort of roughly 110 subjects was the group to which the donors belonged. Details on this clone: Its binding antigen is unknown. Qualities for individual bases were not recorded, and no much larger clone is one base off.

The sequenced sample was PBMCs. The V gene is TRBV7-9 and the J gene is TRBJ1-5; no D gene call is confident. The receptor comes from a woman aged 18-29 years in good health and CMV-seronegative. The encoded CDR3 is CASSLRENQPQHF. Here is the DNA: TGTGCCAGCAGCTTAAGGGAGAATCAGCCCCAGCATTTT.